These T cell receptor beta chains were read from a single sample in a study of T cell repertoires in cytomegalovirus infection. MiXCR was run by TCRdb on the reads, yielding one entry per CDR3 protein. The sample yields 300,000 to 400,000 distinct CDR3 sequences, approximately 25% seen once. These receptors' targets are unknown. Sequenced here: cultured PBMCs, sampled from culture after CMV antigen stimulation. Source of these receptors: a human donor in good health (CMV status not recorded). Some clones in this sample may be carry-over from other donors' samples. CDR3s include the opening cysteine and the closing phenylalanine or tryptophan. D genes are given only for firm matches. Expanded clones get a size class; other rows say once, few or many, or leave the size out.

D,V,size,J,DNA,CDR3
.,TRBV11-3,.,TRBJ1-1,TGTGCCAGCAGCATCTACAGGGACGCTGAAGCTTTCTTT,CASSIYRDAEAFF
TRBD2,TRBV5-1,.,TRBJ2-1,TGCGCCAGCAGCTTCACTAGCGGGAGTGGGAATGAGCAGTTCTTC,CASSFTSGSGNEQFF
.,TRBV20-1,.,TRBJ1-5,TGCAGTGCTAGAGGGATCCTCGGGACAAATAGGCAGCCCCAGCATTTT,CSARGILGTNRQPQHF
.,TRBV4-1,.,TRBJ1-1,TGCGCCAGCAGCCAATCGGGAACAGGGATCTACGGGTTGGACACTGAAGCTTTCTTT,CASSQSGTGIYGLDTEAFF
.,TRBV7-9,many,TRBJ2-3,TGTGCCAGCAGCTTAGGGGAATTTGCCGGAGGAGATACGCAGTATTTT,CASSLGEFAGGDTQYF
.,TRBV20-1,few,TRBJ2-3,TGCAGTGCTAGCCCCGGGACTTCCACGGCAGATACGCAGTATTTT,CSASPGTSTADTQYF
TRBD2,TRBV15,few,TRBJ2-3,TGTGCCACCTCTGGGTCCCTCGGGACTAGCGGGAGAGGGAGGACAGATACGCAGTATTTT,CATSGSLGTSGRGRTDTQYF
.,TRBV6-6,.,TRBJ2-3,TGTGCCAGCAGTAAGTTGGGAGTAGATACGCAGTATTTT,CASSKLGVDTQYF
TRBD2,TRBV7-2,.,TRBJ2-4,TGTGCCAGCAGCCGGACTAGCGGGAGGGCCGACATTCAGTACTTC,CASSRTSGRADIQYF
.,TRBV28,few,TRBJ2-2,TGTGCCAGCAGTTCGAACCCCAGGCCGGCCACCGGGGAGCTGTTTTTT,CASSSNPRPATGELFF
TRBD2,TRBV7-9,few,TRBJ2-3,TGTGCCAGCATAGGGACTAGCGGGAGAGAGCCAGATACGCAGTATTTT,CASIGTSGREPDTQYF
.,TRBV7-2,many,TRBJ1-1,TGTGCCAGCAGCTTAGCCCGGACGGTGAACACTGAAGCTTTCTTT,CASSLARTVNTEAFF
.,TRBV7-2,.,TRBJ2-7,TGTGCCAGCAGCTTAGCCCGTGGGGGGGCAAACGAGCAGTACTTC,CASSLARGGANEQYF
TRBD1,TRBV19,few,TRBJ1-1,TGTGCCAGTAGTCCCTTCGACAGGGGCAACTTGAACACTGAAGCTTTCTTT,CASSPFDRGNLNTEAFF
.,TRBV7-2,few,TRBJ2-5,TGTGCCAGCAGCCCCCGGGTGTACCAAGAGACCCAGTACTTC,CASSPRVYQETQYF
TRBD2,TRBV4-3,few,TRBJ2-1,TGCGCCAGCAGCCAAGATACGGGACTAGCGGGAGGGCCCAATGAGCAGTTCTTC,CASSQDTGLAGGPNEQFF
.,TRBV10-3,.,TRBJ2-3,TGTGCCATCAGGTTGACCAGGGATCGCCGAAGCACAGATACGCAGTATTTT,CAIRLTRDRRSTDTQYF
.,TRBV12-3/TRBV12-4,.,TRBJ1-6,TGTGCCAGCAGTGAGTTTACAGTATGGGATTCACCCCTCCACTTT,CASSEFTVWDSPLHF
.,TRBV6-2/TRBV6-3,.,TRBJ2-7,TGTGCCAGCAGTTACGTTTCTGGCTACGAGCAGTACTTC,CASSYVSGYEQYF
.,TRBV6-2/TRBV6-3,.,TRBJ2-5,TGTGCCAGCAGGCTGAGGTCAGCGGCGAGGGAGGAGACCCAGTACTTC,CASRLRSAAREETQYF
.,TRBV12-3/TRBV12-4,few,TRBJ1-1,TGTGCCAGCCTAGTCCGGGGGCCTGAAGCTTTCTTT,CASLVRGPEAFF
TRBD1,TRBV2,.,TRBJ2-7,TGTGCCATTCCGGGACAGGGGTCCTACGAGCAGTACTTC,CAIPGQGSYEQYF
.,TRBV29-1,few,TRBJ1-1,TGCAGCGTTGTCTCGCAGCAGAACACTGAAGCTTTCTTT,CSVVSQQNTEAFF
.,TRBV6-5,few,TRBJ1-2,TGTGCCAGCAGTTACGATTTCCTCTATGGCTACACCTTC,CASSYDFLYGYTF
.,TRBV19,few,TRBJ2-1,TGTGCCAGTAGTATAGAGACAGGCAATGAGCAGTTCTTC,CASSIETGNEQFF
.,TRBV7-6,few,TRBJ2-5,TGTGCCAGCAGCTTGGGGGGCCGGCGCCAAGAGACCCAGTACTTC,CASSLGGRRQETQYF
.,TRBV29-1,few,TRBJ1-1,TGCAGCGTTGAACTTGGGGGAAGGAACACTGAAGCTTTCTTT,CSVELGGRNTEAFF
TRBD2,TRBV6-5,few,TRBJ2-6,TGTGCCAGCACGTTAGCGGGAGGGAACTCTGGGGCCAACGTCCTGACTTTC,CASTLAGGNSGANVLTF
TRBD2,TRBV12-3/TRBV12-4,.,TRBJ2-1,TGTGCCAGCAGTTTCCGAGCGGGAGGCTACAATGAGCAGTTCTTC,CASSFRAGGYNEQFF
TRBD2,TRBV5-6,.,TRBJ2-7,TGTGCCAGCAGCCGGACTAGCGGGAGAGTCCACGAGCAGTACTTC,CASSRTSGRVHEQYF